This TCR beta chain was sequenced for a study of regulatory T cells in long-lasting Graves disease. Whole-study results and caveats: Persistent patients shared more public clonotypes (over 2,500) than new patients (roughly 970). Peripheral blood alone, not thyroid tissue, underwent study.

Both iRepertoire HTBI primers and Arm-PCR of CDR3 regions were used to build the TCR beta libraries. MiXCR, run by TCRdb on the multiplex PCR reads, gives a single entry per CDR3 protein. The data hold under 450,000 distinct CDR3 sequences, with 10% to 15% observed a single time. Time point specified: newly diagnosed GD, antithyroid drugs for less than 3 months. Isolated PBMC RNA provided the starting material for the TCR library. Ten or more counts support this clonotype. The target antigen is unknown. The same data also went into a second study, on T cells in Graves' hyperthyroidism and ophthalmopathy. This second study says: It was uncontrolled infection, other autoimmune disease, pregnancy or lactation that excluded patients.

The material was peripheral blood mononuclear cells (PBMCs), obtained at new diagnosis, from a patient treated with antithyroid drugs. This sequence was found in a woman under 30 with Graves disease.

The CDR3 spells CASSQGTGMGNEQFF. The CDR3 coding sequence is TGCGCCAGCAGCCAAGGGACAGGGATGGGGAATGAGCAGTTCTTC. V usage is TRBV4-3 and J usage is TRBJ2-1; TRBD1 matches 8 bases. Germline V gives CDR1 LGHNA, CDR2 YSLEER. The CDR3 extends over 15 amino acids. The J segment lost 7 bases and the V segment lost 1 base, leaving 6 bases of the junction unmatched.